The next 11 T cell receptor beta chains were all read from a single sample in a study of metastatic and nonmetastatic thyroid tumors. TCRdb re-called the PCR reads via MiXCR. The sample holds about 92,000 clones, 15% seen once. Patients were all untreated before their thyroid surgery. Source material: blood. The receptors derive from a female donor with papillary thyroid cancer or a benign thyroid nodule (not recorded which). Some clones in this sample may be carry-over from other donors' samples.

This clone was seen many times. The germline gene is not matched at one end of the junction; a read error may be the cause. The chain uses TRBV6-1 and TRBJ1-2, with D possibly TRBD1 on 5 matching bases. Germline V gene lookup returns CDR1 MNHNS and CDR2 SASEGT. The CDR3 is 14 residues long. The DNA of the CDR3 is TGTGCCGGCAGGGAAGCGGCAGCGGACTATGGCTACACCTTC. Translating it yields CAGREAAADYGYTF.

On this clone itself: A single base separates this from a much larger clone, so it may be a read error. This chain connects TRBV20-1 to TRBJ1-4, with D perhaps TRBD1 (5 bases). The CDR3 is made up of 13 amino acids. Per germline, CDR1 DFQATT and CDR2 SNEGSKA (reference sequence). Deletions cut 0 bases from V and 11 bases from J, with 13 bases between. CDR3 nucleotide sequence: TGCAGTGCTAGAGAACAGCCATCAGGGAAACTGTTTTTT. Its translation is CSAREQPSGKLFF.

This clone was seen ten or more times. Here the CDR3 reads CASSLTNEQFF. As DNA, the CDR3 is TGTGCCAGCAGTCTGACGAATGAGCAGTTCTTC. The rearrangement joins TRBV12-3 or TRBV12-4 to TRBJ2-1; D is unclear. This CDR3 region has 11 residues. Trimming removed 5 bases at V and 7 bases at J, with 6 bases between.

This clone was counted at least ten times. A read error may explain this, as a much larger clone is one base away. The V call is TRBV2, the J call TRBJ2-7, with D uncertain. This CDR3 contains 14 residues. Trimming cost V 1 base and J 2 bases, with 9 bases left between them. The V gene's germline CDR1 is SNHLY and CDR2 FYNNEI. The CDR3 DNA follows: TGTGCCAGCAGTGAAGGGGGAAGTGCCTACGAGCAGTACTTC. It translates to CASSEGGSAYEQYF.

This clone has more than one count but fewer than ten. A much bigger clone sits one base away, suggesting this may be a read error. Other DNA variants within this sample encode the same CDR3. This chain links TRBV15 with TRBJ2-2; 8 nucleotides match TRBD2. CDR3 length equals 16 residues. Germline CDR1 and CDR2: LNHNV and YYDKDF (reference sequence). V lost 0 bases, J lost 5 bases, and 5 bases stayed unmatched. CDR3 DNA sequence: TGTGCCACCAGCAGAGATAAAGCGGGGGTTACCGGGGAGCTGTTTTTT. Amino acids: CATSRDKAGVTGELFF.

Note on this clone: It may be a read error: a sequence one base away is much more abundant. The J gene is TRBJ1-4, the V gene TRBV13; possible D gene TRBD1, 6 bases. Germline CDR1 PRHDT, CDR2 FYEKMQ (reference sequence). CDR3 length: 16 residues. V gave up 4 bases and J gave up 3 bases, with 15 bases separating them. CDR3 nucleotides: TGTGCCAGCAGCTCTACCTCCTGGACAGCTAATGAAAAACTGTTTTTT. As protein: CASSSTSWTANEKLFF. Full variable domain (missing parts from reference TRBV13 and TRBJ1-4): AAGVIQSPRHLIKEKRETATLKCYPIPRHDTVYWYQQGPGQDPQFLISFYEKMQSDKGSIPDRFSAQQFSDYHSELNMSSLELGDSALYFCASSSTSWTANEKLFFGSGTQLSVL.

At least ten counts were recorded for this clone. This rearrangement joins TRBV28 to TRBJ1-2; 7 positions match TRBD1. Germline V lookup: CDR1 MDHEN, CDR2 SYDVKM. The V segment lost 5 bases and the J segment 4 bases; nucleotides outside the gene matches: 10. This CDR3 contains 15 residues. CDR3 in DNA: TGTGCCAGCAGTAGAGGCCACTCAGGGGGCTATGGCTACACCTTC. Amino acid sequence: CASSRGHSGGYGYTF.

In this sample, this clone turned up a few times. This may be a read error: a much more frequent sequence differs by one nucleotide. J is TRBJ2-4 and V is TRBV28, with D perhaps TRBD1 (6 bases). Germline lookup yields CDR1 MDHEN and CDR2 SYDVKM. This CDR3 has 13 amino acids. Trimming shortened V by 7 bases and J by 10 bases, and 17 bases separated the two germline ends. CDR3 residues: CASKGQTKYIQYF. In DNA, the CDR3 is TGTGCCAGCAAAGGACAGACTAAGTATATTCAGTACTTC.

This clone was seen ten or more times. The chain joins TRBV4-1 to TRBJ1-2; TRBD1 matches 7 bases. The germline gives CDR1 MGHRA, CDR2 YSYEKL. V trimming: 0 bases; J trimming: 7 bases; junction bases outside the gene matches: 5. This CDR3 comprises 14 residues. The CDR3 here is CASSQDRGSSGYTF. The CDR3 region has the DNA TGCGCCAGCAGCCAAGACAGGGGGTCTTCTGGCTACACCTTC.

This chain connects TRBV14 to TRBJ2-1; D remains ambiguous. This CDR3 spans 12 amino acids. Germline CDR1 SGHDN, CDR2 FVKESK. Trimming removed 0 bases at V and 12 bases at J, with 9 bases between. CDR3 sequence: CASSQDRRGQFF. CDR3 in DNA: TGTGCCAGCAGCCAAGATAGGCGAGGGCAGTTCTTC.

This clone came up many times. The chain recombines TRBV4-1 with TRBJ2-7; tentative D call: TRBD1 (6 bases). The CDR3 totals 15 residues. V was trimmed by 0 bases and J by 0 bases, leaving 9 bases between them. The germline V gene encodes CDR1 MGHRA and CDR2 YSYEKL. In DNA form, the CDR3 reads TGCGCCAGCAGCCAAGATTGGGACAACTCCTACGAGCAGTACTTC. As protein: CASSQDWDNSYEQYF.